This T cell receptor beta chain was observed in a study of blood T cell repertoires in COVID-19. Produced via immunoSEQ multiplex PCR; TCRdb's table is partial and in-frame only. Found here are 100,000 to 120,000 clones, less than 85% of them singletons; the top ten hold less than 15%. This CDR3 is 11 amino acids long. In germline, CDR1 is GTSNPN, CDR2 SVGIG (reference sequence). V was trimmed by 3 bases and J by 7 bases, leaving 7 bases between them. The receptor was isolated from a human donor in a cohort sampled during active COVID-19. Input material: peripheral blood. The V call is TRBV30, the J call TRBJ2-1; TRBD2 is a possible D gene (5 bases). CDR3 sequence (DNA): TGTGCCTGGAGGAGAGGGAATGAGCAGTTCTTC. It encodes CAWRRGNEQFF.